This T cell receptor (beta chain) is from a study of shared clonotypes between healthy human individuals. Assay used: immunoSEQ multiplex PCR; TCRdb lists only in-frame clones, some missing. The sample comprises a few million clones, approximately 93% of which are singletons, and roughly 0.36% rests with the top ten. Notes on the study in general: A handful of donors had about 5% of their naive CD4 clonotypes in common. Only blood samples were collected, and tissue repertoires likely differ.

This clone has only one observation. What it recognizes is unknown. This CDR3 comprises 13 residues. Per the germline V gene, CDR1 is SGHTS and CDR2 is YDEGEE. V lost 2 bases and J lost 6, with 12 bases in between. Sequencing input: naive CD4+ T cells from PBMCs. Subset reported: CD45RA+ positively selected. The chain employs TRBV5-8 and TRBJ2-7, with a possible D match to TRBD1 (5 bases). This TCR was recovered from a man aged 18 to 30 in good health. Some clones in this sample may be carry-over from other donors' samples. CDR3: CASSFQGFGEQYF. The DNA of the CDR3 is TGTGCCAGCAGCTTTCAGGGCTTTGGCGAGCAGTACTTC.